A single sample is the source of the 23 T cell receptor beta chains below, sequenced in a study of post-analysis software for immune sequencing data. Broader study findings: Roughly 5 TRBV segments (TRBV5-6, TRBV5-1 and TRBV20-1 among them) occurred more frequently in patients than in controls.

Sequencing libraries made from TCR beta cDNA carried unique molecular identifiers. Using its own MiXCR run on the PCR reads, TCRdb lists one record per CDR3 protein. The table lists approximately 160,000 distinct CDR3 sequences, around 30% of them singletons, with around 1.5% in the top ten. No antigens are known for them. The source material was blood. These receptors all come from a girl under 18 with multiple sclerosis.

This clonotype was detected only once. The J gene is TRBJ1-1, the V gene TRBV29-1, with 7 bases matching TRBD1. The CDR3 has 15 amino acids. The V gene's germline CDR1 is SQVTM and CDR2 ANQGSEA. V shed 7 bases, J shed 1 base, and the junction held 12 bases outside the gene matches. In DNA, the CDR3 is TGCAGCGCCCTCAGGGGGGCAGGGCGGAACACTGAAGCTTTCTTT. Translated, it gives CSALRGAGRNTEAFF.

The rearrangement joins TRBV9 to TRBJ1-1; D possibly corresponds to TRBD1 (6 bases). V was trimmed by 3 bases and J by 0 bases, leaving 12 bases between them. Germline loops: CDR1 SGDLS, CDR2 YYNGEE. The CDR3 contains 15 residues. The CDR3: CASSATGSLNTEAFF. The CDR3 coding sequence is TGTGCCAGCAGCGCAACAGGGAGCTTGAACACTGAAGCTTTCTTT.

This chain joins TRBV6-5 and TRBJ1-1; the D gene is possibly TRBD1 (6 bases). The CDR3 has 13 residues. V lost 1 base and J 10 bases, leaving 13 bases between the germline ends. The germline V gene has CDR1 MNHEY and CDR2 SVGAGI. The CDR3 sequence is CASSYLSGERAFF. CDR3 coding DNA: TGTGCCAGCAGTTACTTATCAGGGGAGAGAGCTTTCTTT.

In this sample, this clonotype turned up a few times. The chain recombines TRBV14 with TRBJ2-2; TRBD1 aligns across 7 bases. Germline CDR1 is SGHDN and CDR2 is FVKESK. The length of the CDR3 is 16 residues. After removal of 3 bases from V and 5 bases from J, the junction contained 9 bases not matched to a gene. CDR3 amino acids: CASSHRDRVETGELFF. CDR3 nucleotides: TGTGCCAGCAGCCACCGTGACAGGGTAGAAACCGGGGAGCTGTTTTTT. The variable domain in full, with the rest retrieved from reference TRBV14 and TRBJ2-2, is EAGVTQFPSHSVIEKGQTVTLRCDPISGHDNLYWYRRVMGKEIKFLLHFVKESKQDESGMPNNRFLAERTGGTYSTLKVQPAELEDSGVYFCASSHRDRVETGELFFGEGSRLTVL.

The J gene is TRBJ2-2, the V gene TRBV6-6, with TRBD1 identical over 9 bases. The CDR3 loop spans 17 amino acids. Germline V gene sequence: CDR1 MNHNY, CDR2 SVGAGI (reference sequence). V shed 7 bases and J 7 bases; nucleotides not matched to a gene: 16. In DNA form, the CDR3 reads TGTGCCAGCACCCACCGGGGGACAGGGAAGTCCGGCGGGGAGCTGTTTTTT. Amino acid sequence: CASTHRGTGKSGGELFF.

Worth noting for this clonotype: A much larger clone is a single base away; this may be a read error. V is TRBV20-1 and J is TRBJ2-3; a possible D gene is TRBD2 (6 bases). The germline CDR1 and CDR2 sequences are DFQATT and SNEGSKA (reference sequence). The ends were cut back, 3 bases at V and 6 bases at J, with 25 bases in the middle. CDR3 size: 17 residues. CDR3 region: CSASASQYSGSPDTQYF. In nucleotides, the CDR3 is TGCAGTGCTAGCGCCTCTCAGTATAGCGGTTCCCCGGATACGCAGTATTTT.

This clonotype was observed many times. The chain carries TRBV10-3 and TRBJ2-7; 8 bases are shared with TRBD2. Germline V lookup: CDR1 ENHRY, CDR2 SYGVKD. Trimming took 3 bases from V and 3 from J; bases not matched to a gene: 4. The CDR3 contains 14 residues. CDR3 region: CAISETSGSYEQYF. Written as DNA, the CDR3 is TGTGCCATCAGTGAAACCAGCGGGAGCTACGAGCAGTACTTC.

This clonotype was detected a few times. The chain couples TRBV28 to TRBJ2-1; D assignment may be TRBD1 or TRBD2 (5 bases each). Trimming removed 5 bases at V and 8 bases at J, with 16 bases between. This CDR3 has 14 residues. Germline V gene sequence: CDR1 MDHEN, CDR2 SYDVKM. CDR3 amino acids: CASSVAGDGDEQFF. In DNA, the CDR3 is TGTGCCAGCAGTGTTGCCGGGGACGGCGATGAGCAGTTCTTC.

Only a few counts were recorded for this clonotype. Just one base apart from a much larger clone, this may be a read error. The rearrangement uses TRBV7-3 and TRBJ1-1; D ambiguous. The length of the CDR3 is 13 residues. The germline CDR1 and CDR2 sequences are SGHTA and FQGTGA. CDR3 loop: CASSLILGAEAVF. DNA for the CDR3: TGTGCCAGCAGCTTAATCTTAGGCGCTGAAGCTGTCTTT. Based on the CDR3 plus reference TRBV7-3 and TRBJ1-1, the full variable domain is GAGVSQTPSNKVTEKGKYVELRCDPISGHTALYWYRQSLGQGPEFLIYFQGTGAADDSGLPNDRFFAVRPEGSVSTLKIQRTERGDSAVYLCASSLILGAEAVFGQGTRLTVV.

This clonotype was picked up a small number of times. This chain links TRBV14 with TRBJ2-1, with D perhaps matching TRBD2 (5 bases). This CDR3 spans 13 amino acids. V was clipped by 6 bases and J by 3 bases, with 9 bases between them. From germline, CDR1 is SGHDN and CDR2 FVKESK. The CDR3 is CASSRLIYNEQFF. CDR3 in DNA: TGTGCCAGCAGTCGACTAATCTACAATGAGCAGTTCTTC.

This clonotype was seen at least ten times. V and J are TRBV20-1 and TRBJ2-3; TRBD2 aligns across 7 bases. The CDR3 extends over 17 amino acids. Looked up from germline, CDR1 is DFQATT and CDR2 is SNEGSKA (reference sequence). V lost 0 bases, J lost 4 bases, and 13 bases stayed unmatched. The CDR3 coding sequence is TGCAGTGCTAGAGATGGTGCGGGAGCCGTTGTCCCAGATACGCAGTATTTT. It specifies CSARDGAGAVVPDTQYF.

The chain joins TRBV6-2 or TRBV6-3 to TRBJ1-2; tentative D call: TRBD1 (6 bases). V gave up 5 bases and J gave up 5 bases, with 30 bases separating them. CDR1 and CDR2 (germline): MNHEY, SVGEGT. This CDR3 comprises 19 residues. CDR3 in amino acids: CASSDRRGANPPFTYGYTF. CDR3 DNA sequence: TGTGCCAGCAGTGACCGGAGGGGGGCGAATCCCCCTTTTACTTATGGCTACACCTTC.

Turning to this clonotype: This could be a read error, since a much larger clone is one nucleotide away. The rearrangement joins TRBV5-1 to TRBJ2-7; no clear D gene. The CDR3 is made up of 14 amino acids. Germline assignment: CDR1 SGHRS and CDR2 YFSETQ. The CDR3 region is CAGSLRHSSYEQYF. The CDR3 nucleotides read TGCGCCGGCAGCCTAAGACACAGCTCCTACGAGCAGTACTTC.

In this sample, this clonotype turned up many times. The chain carries TRBV5-6 and TRBJ2-1; 7 bases line up with TRBD1. The CDR3 loop spans 15 amino acids. Trimming at V came to 4 bases and at J to 5 bases, leaving 9 bases not matched to a gene. Germline CDR1 is SGHDT and CDR2 is YYEEEE. CDR3 in amino acids: CASSTWGTDNNEQFF. CDR3 nucleotides: TGTGCCAGCAGCACATGGGGGACAGATAACAATGAGCAGTTCTTC.

The chain links TRBV6-2 or TRBV6-3 to TRBJ1-1; no clear D. Germline lookup yields CDR1 MNHEY and CDR2 SVGEGT. The CDR3 totals 12 residues. Trimming pared 6 bases from V and 5 bases from J, leaving 10 bases between. The chain's CDR3 is CASSPSATEAFF. CDR3 sequence (DNA): TGTGCCAGCAGCCCTAGTGCGACTGAAGCTTTCTTT.

The V call is TRBV11-2, the J call TRBJ1-1; the D gene is possibly TRBD1 (6 bases). The CDR3 runs 15 residues. The germline gives CDR1 SGHAT, CDR2 FQNNGV. V lost 4 bases to trimming and J lost 8 bases, with 20 bases between them. The CDR3 nucleotides are TGTGCCAGCAGCTCAGTGACAGGTGCTTGTCCGGAAGCTTTCTTT. Translated: CASSSVTGACPEAFF. Variable domain in full (rest from reference TRBV11-2 and TRBJ1-1): EAGVAQSPRYKIIEKRQSVAFWCNPISGHATLYWYQQILGQGPKLLIQFQNNGVVDDSQLPKDRFSAERLKGVDSTLKIQPAKLEDSAVYLCASSSVTGACPEAFFGQGTRLTVV.

Concerning this clonotype: A read error is possible here, since a much larger clone lies one base away. The chain links TRBV27 to TRBJ2-1; D unclear. The CDR3 contains 11 residues. Trimming shortened V by 4 bases and J by 9 bases, and 7 bases separated the two germline ends. CDR1 is MNHEY and CDR2 is SMNVEV in the germline V gene (reference sequence). The CDR3 reads CASSSRREQFF. CDR3 sequence (DNA): TGTGCCAGCAGTTCACGTCGTGAGCAGTTCTTC.

The chain combines TRBV5-6 with TRBJ2-5; TRBD1 matches 8 bases. J lost 4 bases, V lost 0 bases, and 2 bases had no gene match. The CDR3 is 14 amino acids. CDR1 is SGHDT, CDR2 YYEEEE, per germline. Here the CDR3 reads CASSLGDRGETQYF. CDR3 nucleotides: TGTGCCAGCAGCTTGGGAGACAGGGGAGAGACCCAGTACTTC.

This rearrangement joins TRBV19 to TRBJ1-2; D gene ambiguous. The length of the CDR3 is 13 residues. Per germline, CDR1 LNHDA and CDR2 SQIVND (reference sequence). With 8 bases removed from V and 1 base from J, the gap between germline ends came to 11 bases. As DNA, the CDR3 is TGTGCCAGTTGGGTATCGGATAACTATGGCTACACCTTC. Translation: CASWVSDNYGYTF.

V and J are TRBV28 and TRBJ2-1; D not certain. The J call may be faulty, since TRBJ2-7 better matches the DNA end. Germline CDR1 reads MDHEN; CDR2 reads SYDVKM. This CDR3 is 14 amino acids long. The CDR3 DNA is TGTGCCAGCAGGCCCGGAAGGGTATACAATGAGCAGTACTTC. Encoded protein: CASRPGRVYNEQYF.

In its sample, this clonotype was seen once. A single base separates this from a much larger clone, so it may be a read error. This chain links TRBV7-9 with TRBJ2-7; 8 bases align to TRBD1. The germline V gene encodes CDR1 SEHNR and CDR2 FQNEAQ (reference sequence). The CDR3 totals 14 residues. CDR3 coding DNA: TGTGCCGGCAGCTTAGGCCAGGGGGCTTACGAGCAGTACTTC. Its translation is CAGSLGQGAYEQYF.

This clonotype is a singleton in its sample. A much larger clone differs by one base, so this may be a read error. V gene TRBV28 combines with J gene TRBJ2-7; TRBD2 is a possible D gene (5 bases). The J call is uncertain, as TRBJ2-5 better fits the DNA end. CDR3 size: 14 residues. Germline V gene sequence: CDR1 MDHEN, CDR2 SYDVKM. CDR3 protein: CASNTRGIQGTQYF. The CDR3 coding sequence is TGTGCCAGCAACACACGGGGAATCCAAGGGACCCAGTACTTC.

About this clonotype: A read error is possible here, since a much larger clone lies one base away. This chain uses TRBV12-3 or TRBV12-4 with TRBJ2-5, with D possibly being TRBD2 (5 bases). The CDR3 is 12 residues long. Trimming stripped 9 bases from V and 11 bases from J, with 19 bases between. CDR3 coding DNA: TGTGCCAGTGAGGGCGGATACAATGAGCAGTACTTC. Translating gives CASEGGYNEQYF.